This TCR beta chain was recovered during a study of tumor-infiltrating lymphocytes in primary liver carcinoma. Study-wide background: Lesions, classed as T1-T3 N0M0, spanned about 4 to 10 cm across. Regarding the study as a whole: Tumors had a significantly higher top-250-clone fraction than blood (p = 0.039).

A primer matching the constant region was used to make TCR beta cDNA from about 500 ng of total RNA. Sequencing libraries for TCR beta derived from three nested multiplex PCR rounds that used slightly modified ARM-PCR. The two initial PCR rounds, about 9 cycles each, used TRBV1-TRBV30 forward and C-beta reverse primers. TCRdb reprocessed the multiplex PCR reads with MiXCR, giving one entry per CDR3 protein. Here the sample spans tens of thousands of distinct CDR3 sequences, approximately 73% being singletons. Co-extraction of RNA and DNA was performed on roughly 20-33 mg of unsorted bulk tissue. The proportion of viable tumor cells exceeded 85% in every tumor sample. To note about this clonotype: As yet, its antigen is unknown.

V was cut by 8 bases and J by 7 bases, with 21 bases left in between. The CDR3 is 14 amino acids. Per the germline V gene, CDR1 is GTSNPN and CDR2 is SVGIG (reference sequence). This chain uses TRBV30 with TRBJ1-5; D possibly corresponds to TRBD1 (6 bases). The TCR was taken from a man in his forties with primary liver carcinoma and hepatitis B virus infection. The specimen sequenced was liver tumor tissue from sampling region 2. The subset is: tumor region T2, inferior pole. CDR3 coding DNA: TGTGCCCGTAAAGGTAGGGGGGCGGCCCAGCCCCAGCATTTT. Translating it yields CARKGRGAAQPQHF.